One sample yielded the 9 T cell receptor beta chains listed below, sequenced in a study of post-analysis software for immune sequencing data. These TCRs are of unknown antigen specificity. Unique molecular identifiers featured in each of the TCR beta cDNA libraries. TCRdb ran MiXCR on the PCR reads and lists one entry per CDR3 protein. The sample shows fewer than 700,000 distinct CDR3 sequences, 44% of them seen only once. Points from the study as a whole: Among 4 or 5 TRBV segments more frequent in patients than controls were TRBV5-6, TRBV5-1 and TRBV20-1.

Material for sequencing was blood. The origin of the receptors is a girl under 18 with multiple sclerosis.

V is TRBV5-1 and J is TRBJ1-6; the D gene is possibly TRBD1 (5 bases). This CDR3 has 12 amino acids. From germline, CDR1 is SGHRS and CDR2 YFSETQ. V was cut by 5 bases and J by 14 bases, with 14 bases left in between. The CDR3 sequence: CASRGQETALHF. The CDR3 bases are TGCGCCAGCAGGGGGCAGGAGACAGCCCTCCACTTT. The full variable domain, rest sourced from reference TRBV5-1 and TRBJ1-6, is KAGVTQTPRYLIKTRGQQVTLSCSPISGHRSVSWYQQTPGQGLQFLFEYFSETQRNKGNFPGRFSGRQFSNSRSEMNVSTLELGDSALYLCASRGQETALHFGNGTRLTVT.

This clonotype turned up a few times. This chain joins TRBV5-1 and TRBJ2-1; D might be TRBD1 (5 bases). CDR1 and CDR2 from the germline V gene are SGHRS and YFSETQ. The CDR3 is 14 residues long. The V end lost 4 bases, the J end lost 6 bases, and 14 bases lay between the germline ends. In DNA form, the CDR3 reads TGCGCCAGCAGCCCGGGCCTTCAGGGCAATGAGCAGTTCTTC. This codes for CASSPGLQGNEQFF.

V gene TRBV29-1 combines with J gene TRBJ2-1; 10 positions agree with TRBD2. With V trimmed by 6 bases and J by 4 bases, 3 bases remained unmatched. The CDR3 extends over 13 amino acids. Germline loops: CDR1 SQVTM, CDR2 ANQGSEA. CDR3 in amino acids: CSVGTSAYNEQFF. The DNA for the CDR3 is TGCAGCGTCGGGACTAGCGCATACAATGAGCAGTTCTTC.

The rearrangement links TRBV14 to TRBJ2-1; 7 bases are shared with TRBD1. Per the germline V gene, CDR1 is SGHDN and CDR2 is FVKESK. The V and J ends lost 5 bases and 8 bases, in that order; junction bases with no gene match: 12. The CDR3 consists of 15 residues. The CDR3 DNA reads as TGTGCCAGCAGCTCCCGACAGGGTAGTCTTCATGAGCAGTTCTTC. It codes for CASSSRQGSLHEQFF.

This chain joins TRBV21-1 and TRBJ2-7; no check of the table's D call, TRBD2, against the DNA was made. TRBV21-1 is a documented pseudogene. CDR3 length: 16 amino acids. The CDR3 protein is CASSMAPAGGPNKQYF. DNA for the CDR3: TGTGCCAGCAGCATGGCCCCAGCGGGAGGGCCGAACAAGCAGTACTTC.

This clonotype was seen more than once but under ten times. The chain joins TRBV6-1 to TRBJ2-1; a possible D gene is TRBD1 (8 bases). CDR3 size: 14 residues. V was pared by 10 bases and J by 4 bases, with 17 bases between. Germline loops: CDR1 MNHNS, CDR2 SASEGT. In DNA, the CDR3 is TGTGCCATGGGAGGGCAGGGGGCTTACAATGAGCAGTTCTTC. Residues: CAMGGQGAYNEQFF.

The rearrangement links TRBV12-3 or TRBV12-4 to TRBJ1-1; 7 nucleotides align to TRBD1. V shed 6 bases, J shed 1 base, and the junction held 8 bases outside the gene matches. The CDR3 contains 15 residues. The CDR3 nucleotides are TGTGCCAGCAGCCCCGACAGGGCTAAGAACACTGAAGCTTTCTTT. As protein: CASSPDRAKNTEAFF.

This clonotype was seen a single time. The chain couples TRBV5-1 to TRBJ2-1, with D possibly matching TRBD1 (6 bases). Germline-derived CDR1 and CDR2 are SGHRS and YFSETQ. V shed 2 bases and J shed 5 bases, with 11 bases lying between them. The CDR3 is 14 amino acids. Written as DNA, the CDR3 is TGCGCCAGCAGCTTTGAGGACAGCCACAATGAGCAGTTCTTC. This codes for CASSFEDSHNEQFF.

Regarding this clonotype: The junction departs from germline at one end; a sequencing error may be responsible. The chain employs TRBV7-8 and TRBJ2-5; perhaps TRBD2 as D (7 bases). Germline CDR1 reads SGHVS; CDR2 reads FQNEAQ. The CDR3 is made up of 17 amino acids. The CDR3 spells CACSLGFRGTTKETQYF. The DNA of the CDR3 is TGTGCCTGCAGCTTAGGGTTTAGGGGGACTACCAAAGAGACCCAGTACTTC.